Shown below are 30 T cell receptor beta chains from a single sample sequenced in a study of T cell changes during pregnancy in multiple sclerosis (dated by TCRdb to 2018 to 2020). Receptor libraries were prepared by the immunoSEQ multiplex PCR assay. This immuneACCESS table, as held by TCRdb, lists in-frame sequences with V and J called but not all clones. Of the missing ones, under half trace to an unresolved V gene in checked studies; the others have no known cause. The sample data list under 90,000 clones, and under 95% of these were observed just once. Clones ranked in the top ten supply about 1.4% of the sample. The starting material was peripheral blood, obtained in the second trimester of pregnancy. Receptors were obtained from a female donor in good health, enrolled as a control in a pregnancy study.

The chain couples TRBV5-4 to TRBJ2-7; no reliable D call. This CDR3 is built from 11 residues. CDR1 SGHNT and CDR2 YYREEE come from the germline V gene (reference sequence). V was trimmed by 0 bases and J by 5 bases, leaving 3 bases between them. DNA for the CDR3: TGTGCCAGCAGCTTGGCGGACGAGCAGTACTTC. This gives the protein CASSLADEQYF.

V is TRBV14 and J is TRBJ2-1, with D perhaps matching TRBD1 (5 bases). The germline V gene encodes CDR1 SGHDN and CDR2 FVKESK. The CDR3 contains 13 residues. V gave up 2 bases and J gave up 9 bases, with 11 bases separating them. CDR3 residues: CASSQQVQGEQFF. CDR3 coding DNA: TGTGCCAGCAGCCAACAAGTCCAGGGTGAGCAGTTCTTC.

The V gene is TRBV14, the J gene TRBJ1-4; no clear D. This CDR3 is built from 14 residues. Trimming cost V 4 bases and J 7 bases, with 13 bases left between them. CDR1 and CDR2 from the germline V gene are SGHDN and FVKESK. The CDR3 DNA follows: TGTGCCAGCAGCCTGATGAGTGGCGGTGAAAAACTGTTTTTT. Its protein product is CASSLMSGGEKLFF.

The chain employs TRBV7-9 and TRBJ2-1, with 8 bases fitting TRBD1. Germline V lookup: CDR1 SEHNR, CDR2 FQNEAQ (reference sequence). This CDR3 is built from 15 residues. V gave up 5 bases and J gave up 8 bases; unmatched junction bases: 11. CDR3 residues: CASSARLGQGYEQFF. In DNA form, the CDR3 reads TGTGCCAGCAGCGCTCGACTCGGACAGGGCTATGAGCAGTTCTTC.

The chain combines TRBV11-1 with TRBJ1-6; 8 nucleotides line up with TRBD1. CDR1 and CDR2 from the germline V gene are SGHAT and FQDESV (reference sequence). The CDR3 spans 14 residues. With 7 bases clipped from V and 7 bases from J, the junction kept 6 bases outside the gene matches. In DNA, the CDR3 is TGTGCCAGCACTACTCGGGACAGGAATTCACCCCTCCACTTT. Translated, it gives CASTTRDRNSPLHF. Full variable domain (rest looked up from reference TRBV11-1 and TRBJ1-6): EAEVAQSPRYKITEKSQAVAFWCDPISGHATLYWYRQILGQGPELLVQFQDESVVDDSQLPKDRFSAERLKGVDSTLKIQPAELGDSAMYLCASTTRDRNSPLHFGNGTRLTVT.

The chain couples TRBV2 to TRBJ2-5; TRBD2 aligns across 8 bases. CDR3 length equals 13 residues. With 7 bases clipped from V and 5 bases from J, the junction kept 6 bases outside the gene matches. Germline CDR1 is SNHLY and CDR2 is FYNNEI. The CDR3 coding sequence is TGTGCCAGCAAAGATAGCGGGGTGGAGACCCAGTACTTC. This translates into CASKDSGVETQYF.

The chain is built from TRBV6-6 and TRBJ1-4, with D possibly TRBD1 on 6 matching bases. CDR1 MNHNY and CDR2 SVGAGI come from the germline V gene (reference sequence). The ends were cut back, 0 bases at V and 1 base at J, with 6 bases in the middle. The CDR3 runs 15 residues. The CDR3 bases are TGTGCCAGCAGTTACTCAGGGGGAACTAATGAAAAACTGTTTTTT. Translating it yields CASSYSGGTNEKLFF.

The chain employs TRBV15 and TRBJ2-3, with D unclear. Germline CDR1 reads LNHNV; CDR2 reads YYDKDF (reference sequence). The CDR3 extends over 13 amino acids. The V and J ends lost 3 bases and 0 bases respectively, with 4 bases between them. The chain's CDR3 is CATSSHSTDTQYF. The CDR3 DNA is TGTGCCACCAGCAGCCATAGCACAGATACGCAGTATTTT.

This rearrangement joins TRBV18 to TRBJ1-5, with D possibly matching TRBD1 (6 bases). V was cut by 3 bases and J by 6 bases, with 21 bases left in between. CDR3 length equals 17 residues. Germline V gene data show CDR1 as KGHSH and CDR2 as LQKENI. CDR3 sequence reads: CASSPPYREGWGQPQHF. CDR3 DNA sequence: TGTGCCAGCTCACCCCCATACAGGGAAGGTTGGGGTCAGCCCCAGCATTTT.

CDR3 region: CASSLEGGQQETQYF. Written as DNA, the CDR3 is TGTGCCAGCAGTTTAGAGGGGGGACAGCAAGAGACCCAGTACTTC. The chain employs TRBV27 and TRBJ2-5; a possible D gene is TRBD1 (7 bases). The germline V and J ends were trimmed by 2 bases and 2 bases, with 12 bases remaining between them. The CDR3 runs to 15 residues. Germline V gene lookup returns CDR1 MNHEY and CDR2 SMNVEV (reference sequence).

The chain carries TRBV27 and TRBJ2-7; 8 bases are a match to TRBD1. The CDR3 runs to 16 residues. Germline loops: CDR1 MNHEY, CDR2 SMNVEV (reference sequence). Unmatched junction bases numbered 4, after V lost 0 bases and J lost 0 bases. CDR3 residues: CASSLSPGTGSYEQYF. For the CDR3, the DNA is TGTGCCAGCAGTTTATCCCCCGGGACAGGCTCCTACGAGCAGTACTTC.

This rearrangement joins TRBV28 to TRBJ2-7; 13 bases agree with TRBD2. CDR1 and CDR2 (germline): MDHEN, SYDVKM. This CDR3 contains 14 residues. The ends lost 6 bases at V and 5 bases at J; junction bases unmatched: 4. CDR3 DNA: TGTGCCAGCAGCCCCGGGACTAGCGGGAACGAGCAGTACTTC. Translated, it gives CASSPGTSGNEQYF.

The chain links TRBV2 to TRBJ2-2, with 9 bases that match TRBD1. Germline CDR1 reads SNHLY; CDR2 reads FYNNEI. The CDR3 is made up of 15 amino acids. The V segment lost 3 bases and the J segment 7 bases; nucleotides outside the gene matches: 6. CDR3: CASSDRDRVDGELFF. The CDR3 DNA reads as TGTGCCAGCAGTGACCGGGACAGGGTCGACGGGGAGCTGTTTTTT.

The chain links TRBV27 to TRBJ1-6; the D gene is possibly TRBD1 (5 bases). The germline V and J ends were trimmed by 6 bases and 0 bases, with 12 bases remaining between them. The CDR3 sequence is 16 residues long. Germline loops: CDR1 MNHEY, CDR2 SMNVEV (reference sequence). The DNA for the CDR3 is TGTGCCAGCAGATTCCAGGGCGGCTCCTATAATTCACCCCTCCACTTT. It encodes CASRFQGGSYNSPLHF.

The sample holds one count of this clone. V and J are TRBV19 and TRBJ2-7, with D perhaps TRBD1 (5 bases). Germline CDR1 reads LNHDA; CDR2 reads SQIVND (reference sequence). V was cut by 1 base and J by 4 bases, with 5 bases left in between. This CDR3 has 12 residues. The CDR3 bases are TGTGCCAGTAGTATAGCAGGGTACGAGCAGTACTTC. Translating it yields CASSIAGYEQYF. Full variable domain (missing parts from reference TRBV19 and TRBJ2-7): DGGITQSPKYLFRKEGQNVTLSCEQNLNHDAMYWYRQDPGQGLRLIYYSQIVNDFQKGDIAEGYSVSREKKESFPLTVTSAQKNPTAFYLCASSIAGYEQYFGPGTRLTVT.

The gene calls are TRBV6-1 and TRBJ2-1, with D maybe TRBD1 (6 bases). The CDR3 consists of 16 residues. Trimming removed 4 bases at V and 5 bases at J, with 18 bases between. From germline, CDR1 is MNHNS and CDR2 SASEGT. In DNA, the CDR3 is TGTGCCAGCAGTGGCCTGGGGGCGGGTGAGCACAATGAGCAGTTCTTC. Translating gives CASSGLGAGEHNEQFF.

This chain uses TRBV5-1 with TRBJ2-5; D possibly corresponds to TRBD2 (7 bases). The CDR3 runs to 14 residues. The V end was cut by 3 bases, the J end by 7 bases, with 16 bases between. Germline CDR1 is SGHRS and CDR2 is YFSETQ. The CDR3 reads CASSSGGQIRTQYF. The CDR3 bases are TGCGCCAGCAGCTCGGGGGGCCAGATTCGGACCCAGTACTTC. The variable domain in full, with the rest retrieved from reference TRBV5-1 and TRBJ2-5, is KAGVTQTPRYLIKTRGQQVTLSCSPISGHRSVSWYQQTPGQGLQFLFEYFSETQRNKGNFPGRFSGRQFSNSRSEMNVSTLELGDSALYLCASSSGGQIRTQYFGPGTRLLVL.

V gene TRBV7-2 combines with J gene TRBJ2-3; no clear D gene. The CDR3 has 15 amino acids. Germline V gene lookup returns CDR1 SGHTA and CDR2 FQGNSA. With 2 bases removed from V and 0 bases from J, the gap between germline ends came to 9 bases. This chain's CDR3 is CASSLLGVSTDTQYF. The DNA of the CDR3 is TGTGCCAGCAGCTTACTAGGAGTCAGCACAGATACGCAGTATTTT.

The chain recombines TRBV28 with TRBJ1-2; 9 nucleotides match TRBD1. V gave up 4 bases and J gave up 4 bases; unmatched junction bases: 4. CDR1 is MDHEN, CDR2 SYDVKM, per germline. CDR3 length: 14 amino acids. The CDR3 sequence is CASSSGQGPYGYTF. In DNA form, the CDR3 reads TGTGCCAGCAGTTCAGGACAGGGGCCCTATGGCTACACCTTC.

This clone appeared once. The rearrangement uses TRBV7-8 and TRBJ1-2, with D perhaps TRBD1 (5 bases). The CDR3 runs to 14 residues. From germline, CDR1 is SGHVS and CDR2 FQNEAQ. Between the trimmed V and J ends, which lost 6 bases and 4 bases, there was a span of 15 bases. The CDR3 bases are TGTGCCAGCAGTCATCTTCGGGGGTTCTATGGCTACACCTTC. It codes for CASSHLRGFYGYTF.

The V gene is TRBV13, the J gene TRBJ2-1; D is possibly TRBD2 (5 bases). V lost 5 bases and J lost 8, with 16 bases in between. The CDR3 consists of 14 residues. Germline loops: CDR1 PRHDT, CDR2 FYEKMQ (reference sequence). The CDR3 protein is CASSQIEGRDEQFF. CDR3 nucleotide sequence: TGTGCCAGCAGCCAGATAGAGGGTAGGGATGAGCAGTTCTTC.

The V and J genes are TRBV5-1 and TRBJ2-7, with 9 nucleotides matching TRBD1. The CDR3 extends over 15 amino acids. V trimming: 4 bases; J trimming: 2 bases; junction bases outside the gene matches: 7. Germline-derived CDR1 and CDR2 are SGHRS and YFSETQ. The CDR3 DNA sequence: TGCGCCAGCAGCCCAGGGACAGGGATTACCTACGAGCAGTACTTC. Amino acid sequence: CASSPGTGITYEQYF.

The chain has TRBV7-2 and TRBJ1-1; D uncertain. This CDR3 has 14 amino acids. Germline V CDR1 and CDR2: SGHTA, FQGNSA. Trimming cost V 1 base and J 0 bases, with 6 bases left between them. CDR3 loop: CASSLGQMNTEAFF. CDR3 sequence (DNA): TGTGCCAGCAGCTTAGGGCAGATGAACACTGAAGCTTTCTTT.

The chain employs TRBV9 and TRBJ1-4; unclear D gene. Trimming pared 3 bases from V and 5 bases from J, leaving 11 bases between. Germline CDR1 SGDLS, CDR2 YYNGEE. The CDR3 has 14 amino acids. CDR3 DNA: TGTGCCAGCAGCGCGTCGGGGAGCAATGAAAAACTGTTTTTT. This sequence encodes CASSASGSNEKLFF.

This clone turned up a few times. The chain couples TRBV7-9 to TRBJ1-1; D gene ambiguous. V lost 6 bases and J 3 bases, leaving 14 bases between the germline ends. The germline gives CDR1 SEHNR, CDR2 FQNEAQ (reference sequence). The CDR3 spans 14 residues. CDR3 residues: CASSQTRQYTEAFF. CDR3 bases: TGTGCCAGCAGTCAAACTAGGCAGTACACTGAAGCTTTCTTT. The variable domain in full, with the rest retrieved from reference TRBV7-9 and TRBJ1-1, is DTGVSQNPRHKITKRGQNVTFRCDPISEHNRLYWYRQTLGQGPEFLTYFQNEAQLEKSRLLSDRFSAERPKGSFSTLEIQRTEQGDSAMYLCASSQTRQYTEAFFGQGTRLTVV.

This clone was observed a single time. The chain has TRBV28 and TRBJ1-2; possibly TRBD1 for D (5 bases). Germline CDR1 reads MDHEN; CDR2 reads SYDVKM. The CDR3 loop spans 14 amino acids. Deletions cut 8 bases from V and 7 bases from J, with 20 bases between. CDR3 sequence: CASRRLSRGIGYTF. The CDR3 DNA reads as TGTGCCAGCCGAAGACTCAGTCGGGGGATTGGCTACACCTTC.

The chain uses TRBV25-1 and TRBJ2-7, with 7 positions matching TRBD1. Germline assignment: CDR1 MGHDK and CDR2 SYGVNS. This CDR3 is 16 amino acids long. V gave up 6 bases and J gave up 0 bases; unmatched junction bases: 11. The CDR3 DNA reads TGTGCCAGCAGACACATGGAGGACAGGAGCTCCTACGAGCAGTACTTC. Protein: CASRHMEDRSSYEQYF.

This chain connects TRBV9 to TRBJ1-1; D perhaps matches TRBD1 (6 bases). The CDR3 is made up of 15 amino acids. Germline CDR1 reads SGDLS; CDR2 reads YYNGEE. The V gene lost 0 bases and the J gene lost 3 bases, with 12 bases spanning the gap. The DNA for the CDR3 is TGTGCCAGCAGCGTAGTTTCAGGGGAATACACTGAAGCTTTCTTT. Translated, it gives CASSVVSGEYTEAFF.

This rearrangement joins TRBV5-6 to TRBJ2-7; maybe TRBD2 (5 bases). Trimming stripped 4 bases from V and 3 bases from J, with 11 bases between. The CDR3 is made up of 13 amino acids. Germline V gene lookup returns CDR1 SGHDT and CDR2 YYEEEE. CDR3 in amino acids: CASSPDGVYEQYF. CDR3 DNA sequence: TGTGCCAGCAGCCCCGACGGGGTCTACGAGCAGTACTTC.

J is TRBJ2-2 and V is TRBV18; perhaps TRBD1 as D (5 bases). Trimming took off 2 bases at V and 6 bases at J, with 19 bases between the two ends. The germline gives CDR1 KGHSH, CDR2 LQKENI. The CDR3 length is 17 residues. The CDR3 sequence is CASSPRLSGQVAGELFF. Here the CDR3 DNA reads TGTGCCAGCTCACCAAGACTCTCCGGACAAGTCGCCGGGGAGCTGTTTTTT. The variable domain in full, completed from reference TRBV18 and TRBJ2-2, reads NAGVMQNPRHLVRRRGQEARLRCSPMKGHSHVYWYRQLPEEGLKFMVYLQKENIIDESGMPKERFSAEFPKEGPSILRIQQVVRGDSAAYFCASSPRLSGQVAGELFFGEGSRLTVL.